The rows below give T cell receptor beta chains drawn from one sample of a study of T cell clones after liver transplantation. Method: immunoSEQ multiplex PCR; TCRdb's copy keeps in-frame clones and lacks some. The data hold tens of thousands of clones, with about two thirds observed a single time. Sequences were derived from CD4+ T cells from blood, sampled at the roughly 16-month timepoint. The receptor source for this set is a human patient who received a liver transplant. These T cells may partly come from the graft donor. CDR3s include the opening cysteine and the closing phenylalanine or tryptophan. A D gene is named only where the DNA matches it firmly. Clone size appears in some rows only: once, few, many, or a class for an expanded clone.

v_call,j_call,clone_size,d_call,cdr3_aa,cdr3_nt
TRBV28,TRBJ2-5,.,TRBD2,CASSERGRAETQYF,TGTGCCAGCAGCGAGCGGGGCCGGGCAGAGACCCAGTACTTC
TRBV7-9,TRBJ2-1,.,.,CASSLQGSEQFF,TGTGCCAGCAGCTTACAGGGTAGTGAGCAGTTCTTC
TRBV6-1,TRBJ1-1,few,.,CASSELDTEAFF,TGTGCCAGCAGTGAGTTGGACACTGAAGCTTTCTTT
TRBV6-5,TRBJ2-3,.,.,CASREPGTDTQYF,TGTGCCAGCAGGGAACCGGGCACAGATACGCAGTATTTT
TRBV5-6,TRBJ2-1,.,.,CASSLYGGNEQFF,TGTGCCAGCAGCTTGTACGGGGGAAATGAGCAGTTCTTC
TRBV5-1,TRBJ2-2,.,TRBD2,CASSLPGLAGGAGELFF,TGCGCCAGCAGCTTGCCCGGACTAGCGGGAGGAGCCGGGGAGCTGTTTTTT
TRBV5-1,TRBJ2-5,.,.,CASSLGQVFQETQYF,TGCGCCAGCAGCTTGGGACAAGTCTTTCAAGAGACCCAGTACTTC
TRBV5-1,TRBJ2-3,.,.,CASSGGFTDTQYF,TGCGCCAGCAGTGGGGGTTTCACAGATACGCAGTATTTT
TRBV2,TRBJ2-5,.,.,CASGGEGGFETQYF,TGTGCCAGCGGAGGGGAAGGGGGCTTCGAGACCCAGTACTTC
TRBV28,TRBJ1-3,.,.,CASRDSYSGNTIYF,TGTGCCAGCAGGGACAGCTACTCTGGAAACACCATATATTTT
TRBV11-2,TRBJ1-6,.,TRBD1,CASSTTGGAGSPLHF,TGTGCCAGCAGCACGACAGGGGGCGCGGGCTCACCCCTCCACTTT
TRBV19,TRBJ2-4,.,TRBD1,CATRPEPGQPKSLAKNIQYF,TGTGCCACCCGTCCTGAGCCGGGACAGCCCAAAAGTTTAGCCAAAAACATTCAGTACTTC
TRBV6-1,TRBJ1-3,.,.,CASSTDSRSGNTIYF,TGTGCCAGCAGTACCGACTCCCGCTCTGGAAACACCATATATTTT
TRBV6-5,TRBJ2-2,once,.,CASSTRDRRAGELFF,TGTGCCAGCAGTACTAGGGACCGGAGGGCCGGGGAGCTGTTTTTT
TRBV11-2,TRBJ2-5,.,.,CASQLGTVQETQYF,TGTGCCAGTCAATTAGGGACGGTTCAAGAGACCCAGTACTTC
TRBV7-8,TRBJ1-2,.,TRBD1,CASSLMGQSGGYTF,TGTGCCAGCAGCTTAATGGGACAGTCGGGCGGCTACACCTTC
TRBV7-9,TRBJ2-2,.,.,CASSPRRGMDTGELFF,TGTGCCAGCAGCCCGCGGCGGGGTATGGACACCGGGGAGCTGTTTTTT
TRBV5-4,TRBJ2-6,.,TRBD2,CASTAGAGRAPTGANVLTF,TGTGCCAGCACTGCCGGGGCAGGGAGGGCTCCCACTGGGGCCAACGTCCTGACTTTC